The entry below describes one T cell receptor beta chain. As yet, its antigen is unknown. V lost 3 bases to trimming and J lost 7 bases, with 4 bases between them. CDR3 size: 11 residues. Germline V lookup: CDR1 LNHDA, CDR2 SQIVND (reference sequence). Profiling relied on immunoSEQ multiplex PCR, and the TCRdb table lists in-frame clones only, not all of them. The sample lists about 130,000 clones; around 90% were seen once. These data belong to a study of T cell responses to AZD1222 COVID-19 vaccine. Notes on the study in general: Along spike, vaccine-associated CD4 TCRs were found throughout, with dominance at 160-218 and 743-854. Baseline seropositives among AZD1222 recipients totaled only six or seven. White British people made up most donors, females outnumbered males, and clonal diversity was possibly underestimated.

V gene TRBV19 combines with J gene TRBJ2-1; D is ambiguous. The receptor comes from an adult who received the AZD1222 COVID-19 vaccine. The material was peripheral blood, obtained 28 days after the second AZD1222 dose. CDR3 amino acids: CASSINNEQFF. In DNA form, the CDR3 reads TGTGCCAGTAGTATCAATAATGAGCAGTTCTTC.